The present TCR beta chain was sequenced within a study of blood T cell repertoires in COVID-19 (dated by TCRdb to about 2020). As for the study more broadly: Samples from collaborators originated in the United States, Italy and Spain and spanned both the acute and convalescent phases of COVID-19. The material from the prospective study consisted of cDNA or gDNA derived from T cells, B-cell-depleted T cells, or PBMCs. Subjects who had been exposed to COVID-19, were actively infected with it, or had recovered from it provided the deeply sampled blood TCRbeta repertoires that made up the dataset. A freely available public database, intended as a resource for researchers studying the immune response to SARS-CoV-2, is where the repertoires were released. The samples were drawn from two sources: the first 160 participants of the ongoing ImmuneRACE study, and 950 to 1,500 subjects contributed by 6 global collaborators. The sample metadata nearly always contained a de-identified subject ID, COVID-19 status, age in years and sex. HLA class I and class II types, where available, came from metadata supplied by the sample provider rather than from assay-based typing. Broader findings and caveats from the paper: The quantity of clinical and demographic metadata differed by source and by participant and was supplied without curation.

Enrolling through a virtual design, the prospective study's participants ranged in age from roughly 18 to 95 years and lived across roughly 23 United States geographic areas. To assign participants to cohorts, the prospective study relied on clinical history that participants themselves reported in a screening survey and a study questionnaire. Recovered participants in ImmuneRACE Cohort 3 were defined by two consecutive negative NP/OP PCR tests, clearance by a healthcare professional, or resolution of symptoms. Each participant in the prospective study had whole blood, serum and a nasopharyngeal or oropharyngeal swab collected by mobile phlebotomists. Over an approximately 2-month period, participants in the prospective study had the option of providing additional blood draws and questionnaires. Before DNA extraction, blood samples from the prospective study were shipped at room temperature or frozen.

TCRbeta CDR3 regions were amplified from genomic DNA using the immunoSEQ Assay, a bias-controlled multiplex PCR. Per the authors' processing: Nucleated cell counts per sample were estimated from amplification of reference gene primers within the assay. To quantify the absolute abundance of each unique TCRbeta CDR3 rearrangement, sequence reads were collapsed and filtered. Productive Simpson clonality was computed per sample as the square root of Simpson's diversity index over productive rearrangements. The source is immuneACCESS, and TCRdb retained only in-frame sequences with V and J called. Part of the clones is not carried over; for the studies checked, unresolved V genes explain less than half of this, and the remainder is unexplained. V, J and clone size reflect that table, while D and trimming were determined from the DNA. The sample table lists nearly 200,000 clones, 89% of them with a count of one. The ten largest clones capture about 8.1% of the sample.

With respect to this clone: Which antigen it targets is not known. No base qualities exist here, and no much larger clone lies one base off it.

The germline V gene (reference sequence) gives CDR1 as MNHEY and CDR2 as SMNVEV. Spanning cysteine to phenylalanine, the CDR3 consists of 14 amino acids. Solely the CDR3 DNA is kept, with 42 bases framed from the first base. Cut back by 7 bases and 5 bases, the V and J ends lie 18 bases apart. Sequenced material: PBMCs or T cells enriched from blood (not recorded which). The sequence derives from a woman in her late teens or twenties who had recovered from COVID-19. The chain is encoded by TRBV27 joined to TRBJ2-7, with a tentative D gene TRBD2 over 6 matching bases. The DNA sequence reads TGTGCCAGCACCCCCGGTGGCAGGGAGGACGAGCAGTACTTC. It codes for CASTPGGREDEQYF.